Listed below are T cell receptor beta chains from one sample, sequenced in a study of regulatory T cells in long-lasting Graves disease. From the multiplex PCR reads, TCRdb called clonotypes with MiXCR, one entry per CDR3 protein. The sample lists about 620,000 distinct CDR3 sequences, 15% to 20% occurring once. The same specimen was also included in a second study, on T cells in Graves' hyperthyroidism and ophthalmopathy.

The source was peripheral blood mononuclear cells (PBMCs), collected at new diagnosis, from a patient treated with antithyroid drugs. These receptors all come from a woman in her 30s with Graves disease. CDR3s include the opening cysteine and the closing phenylalanine or tryptophan. The order of the fields is V gene, J gene, clone size, D gene, CDR3 DNA, CDR3 protein. A D gene is named only where the DNA matches it firmly. Some rows have no size entry. The others give once, few or many, or a class for an expanded clone.

V gene: TRBV28; J gene: TRBJ2-3; clone size: few; D gene: TRBD2; CDR3 DNA: TGTGCCAGCAGCGCGCTACTAGCGGGAGACGAGGATACGCAGTATTTT; CDR3 protein: CASSALLAGDEDTQYF
V gene: TRBV7-2; J gene: TRBJ1-5; clone size: many; D gene: TRBD1; CDR3 DNA: TGTGCCAGCAGCTCCTCGGGACAGGGGGGTCAGCCCCAGCATTTT; CDR3 protein: CASSSSGQGGQPQHF
V gene: TRBV20-1; J gene: TRBJ1-5; clone size: few; D gene: NA; CDR3 DNA: TGCAGTGCTAACCCCTACCTAAATCAGCCCCAGCATTTT; CDR3 protein: CSANPYLNQPQHF
V gene: TRBV20-1; J gene: TRBJ2-1; clone size: NA; D gene: NA; CDR3 DNA: TGCAGTGCTAGAGATCCGATATCTCAGCGCGGCAATGAGCAGTTCTTC; CDR3 protein: CSARDPISQRGNEQFF
V gene: TRBV5-5; J gene: TRBJ2-7; clone size: NA; D gene: TRBD2; CDR3 DNA: TGTGCCAGCAGTACTAGCGGGAGGGAATACGAGCAGTACTTC; CDR3 protein: CASSTSGREYEQYF
V gene: TRBV30; J gene: TRBJ2-3; clone size: NA; D gene: NA; CDR3 DNA: TGTGCCTGGAGTGTAGGAGGTACTACGCAGTATTTT; CDR3 protein: CAWSVGGTTQYF
V gene: TRBV20-1; J gene: TRBJ2-7; clone size: many; D gene: TRBD1; CDR3 DNA: TGCAGTGCTAGAGTACCGGGACAGGGGCCCTACGAGCAGTACTTC; CDR3 protein: CSARVPGQGPYEQYF
V gene: TRBV2; J gene: TRBJ2-7; clone size: many; D gene: NA; CDR3 DNA: TGTGCCAGCAACTCGTGGAACGAGCAGTACTTC; CDR3 protein: CASNSWNEQYF
V gene: TRBV20-1; J gene: TRBJ1-2; clone size: many; D gene: NA; CDR3 DNA: TGCAGTGCGGCCCCCAGGCCTAACTATGGCTACACCTTC; CDR3 protein: CSAAPRPNYGYTF
V gene: TRBV7-2; J gene: TRBJ2-7; clone size: many; D gene: NA; CDR3 DNA: TGTGCCAGCAGCTCCCCCGCCGGCTACGAGCAGTACTTC; CDR3 protein: CASSSPAGYEQYF
V gene: TRBV18; J gene: TRBJ2-5; clone size: NA; D gene: NA; CDR3 DNA: TGTGCCAGCTCACGGACCCGCTACCAAGAGACCCAGTACTTC; CDR3 protein: CASSRTRYQETQYF
V gene: TRBV10-3; J gene: TRBJ2-1; clone size: once; D gene: TRBD2; CDR3 DNA: TGTGCCATCAGTGAAGCGGGAGGGATTTACAATGAGCAGTTCTTC; CDR3 protein: CAISEAGGIYNEQFF
V gene: TRBV20-1; J gene: TRBJ2-7; clone size: few; D gene: NA; CDR3 DNA: TGCAGTGTCAGGACTCTCGCCTACGAGCAGTACTTC; CDR3 protein: CSVRTLAYEQYF
V gene: TRBV5-1; J gene: TRBJ2-1; clone size: NA; D gene: NA; CDR3 DNA: TGCGCCAGCAGCTCAACTAGCATTGAGCAGTTCTTC; CDR3 protein: CASSSTSIEQFF
V gene: TRBV7-3; J gene: TRBJ1-1; clone size: many; D gene: TRBD1; CDR3 DNA: TGTGCCAGCAGCTTAAACAGGGGAGGTGTCGACACTGAAGCTTTCTTT; CDR3 protein: CASSLNRGGVDTEAFF
V gene: TRBV6-1; J gene: TRBJ1-2; clone size: once; D gene: NA; CDR3 DNA: TGTGCCAGCAGTGGATACGGGACGCCGTACCCAACAACTAACTATGGCTACACCTTC; CDR3 protein: CASSGYGTPYPTTNYGYTF
V gene: TRBV29-1; J gene: TRBJ2-7; clone size: many; D gene: TRBD2; CDR3 DNA: TGCAGCGCCAGAGAGCGGGACTACGAGCAGTACTTC; CDR3 protein: CSARERDYEQYF
V gene: TRBV10-3; J gene: TRBJ1-2; clone size: few; D gene: NA; CDR3 DNA: TGTGCCATCAGCCCAGTGGCGGAGGCCTATGGCTACACCTTC; CDR3 protein: CAISPVAEAYGYTF
V gene: TRBV5-1; J gene: TRBJ2-1; clone size: NA; D gene: NA; CDR3 DNA: TGCGCCAGCAGCTTGCGAGGGGGAGCGAGCAATGAGCAGTTCTTC; CDR3 protein: CASSLRGGASNEQFF
V gene: TRBV2; J gene: TRBJ1-4; clone size: many; D gene: TRBD1; CDR3 DNA: TGTGCCAGCAGGGACAGGGAACTAGAAAAACTGTTTTTT; CDR3 protein: CASRDRELEKLFF
V gene: TRBV9; J gene: TRBJ2-1; clone size: NA; D gene: TRBD2; CDR3 DNA: TGTGCCAGCAGCGTAGTAGCGGGAGGCGTCAATGAGCAGTTCTTC; CDR3 protein: CASSVVAGGVNEQFF
V gene: TRBV16; J gene: TRBJ1-2; clone size: many; D gene: NA; CDR3 DNA: TGTGCCAGCAGCCAATCACGGTACTATGGCTACACCTTC; CDR3 protein: CASSQSRYYGYTF
V gene: TRBV30; J gene: TRBJ1-5; clone size: NA; D gene: NA; CDR3 DNA: TGTGCCTGGAGTCCGGGCAGGGGCACCACCAATCAGCCCCAGCATTTT; CDR3 protein: CAWSPGRGTTNQPQHF
V gene: TRBV6-1; J gene: TRBJ2-7; clone size: many; D gene: TRBD2; CDR3 DNA: TGTGCCAGCAGGCGAACTAGCGGGAGTCTCGAGCAGTACTTC; CDR3 protein: CASRRTSGSLEQYF
V gene: TRBV13; J gene: TRBJ1-5; clone size: few; D gene: NA; CDR3 DNA: TGTGCCAGCAGCCGCCGCTTTGGGGGGGATCAGCCCCAGCATTTT; CDR3 protein: CASSRRFGGDQPQHF
V gene: TRBV27; J gene: TRBJ2-7; clone size: few; D gene: NA; CDR3 DNA: TGTGCCAGCAGCTCCGACGGCGGATACGAGCAGTACTTC; CDR3 protein: CASSSDGGYEQYF
V gene: TRBV30; J gene: TRBJ1-1; clone size: NA; D gene: TRBD1; CDR3 DNA: TGTGCCTGGATAGGGGACAGGGGGTTTCTCATGAACACTGAAGCTTTCTTT; CDR3 protein: CAWIGDRGFLMNTEAFF
V gene: TRBV28; J gene: TRBJ2-7; clone size: many; D gene: NA; CDR3 DNA: TGTGCCAGCAGACCCAATTACGGTGGACTCTACGAGCAGTACTTC; CDR3 protein: CASRPNYGGLYEQYF
V gene: TRBV19; J gene: TRBJ1-4; clone size: few; D gene: TRBD1; CDR3 DNA: TGTGCCAGTAGTGGACAGGGGACGGCAAATGAAAAACTGTTTTTT; CDR3 protein: CASSGQGTANEKLFF
V gene: TRBV11-2; J gene: TRBJ1-1; clone size: few; D gene: NA; CDR3 DNA: TGTGCCAGCAGCTTCAGTCACAGGGCCTCATGGGGCACTGAAGCTTTCTTT; CDR3 protein: CASSFSHRASWGTEAFF
V gene: TRBV5-1; J gene: TRBJ2-1; clone size: few; D gene: NA; CDR3 DNA: TGCGCCAGCAGCTTAGATTTAGGGGTCGGTGAGCAGTTCTTC; CDR3 protein: CASSLDLGVGEQFF
V gene: TRBV11-2; J gene: TRBJ2-1; clone size: many; D gene: TRBD2; CDR3 DNA: TGTGCCAGCAGCTCGGGACTAGCGGGAGGGTTTGAGCAGTTCTTC; CDR3 protein: CASSSGLAGGFEQFF
V gene: TRBV20-1; J gene: TRBJ2-4; clone size: many; D gene: NA; CDR3 DNA: TGCAGTGCTAACCCCCGAGGGAGAGACATTCAGTACTTC; CDR3 protein: CSANPRGRDIQYF
V gene: TRBV19; J gene: TRBJ2-6; clone size: NA; D gene: NA; CDR3 DNA: TGTGCCAGTAGTGCGCAGTGGTCTGGGGCCAACGTCCTGACTTTC; CDR3 protein: CASSAQWSGANVLTF
V gene: TRBV19; J gene: TRBJ1-3; clone size: NA; D gene: NA; CDR3 DNA: TGTGCCAGTAGTCAATCGACCTACAGGGTTGTACCTTTTTCTGGAAACACCATATATTTT; CDR3 protein: CASSQSTYRVVPFSGNTIYF
V gene: TRBV12-3/TRBV12-4; J gene: TRBJ1-1; clone size: many; D gene: NA; CDR3 DNA: TGTGCCAGCAGTGTGGGTCGTCAGGGCCGGGGTAGCACTGAAGCTTTCTTT; CDR3 protein: CASSVGRQGRGSTEAFF
V gene: TRBV7-9; J gene: TRBJ2-5; clone size: many; D gene: NA; CDR3 DNA: TGTGCCAGCAGCTTAGGAAGGTCTAGCTTACAAGAGACCCAGTACTTC; CDR3 protein: CASSLGRSSLQETQYF
V gene: TRBV20-1; J gene: TRBJ1-5; clone size: once; D gene: NA; CDR3 DNA: TGCAGTGCTCGAACAGGGCCCATACTAAGTCAGCCCCAGCATTTT; CDR3 protein: CSARTGPILSQPQHF
V gene: TRBV27; J gene: TRBJ1-1; clone size: many; D gene: TRBD1; CDR3 DNA: TGTGCCAGCACCCCTGACAGGGGCTCGGGCACTGAAGCTTTCTTT; CDR3 protein: CASTPDRGSGTEAFF
V gene: TRBV28; J gene: TRBJ1-6; clone size: NA; D gene: NA; CDR3 DNA: TGTGCCAGCAACATGGGGGGGGCCAACGGTTCACCCCTCCACTTT; CDR3 protein: CASNMGGANGSPLHF
V gene: TRBV5-1; J gene: TRBJ1-1; clone size: many; D gene: TRBD1; CDR3 DNA: TGCGCCAGCAGCTCTCAGGGGGCTGAAGCTTTCTTT; CDR3 protein: CASSSQGAEAFF
V gene: TRBV9; J gene: TRBJ2-3; clone size: few; D gene: NA; CDR3 DNA: TGTGCCAGCAGCGTAGAAGCGGGCTCAGATACGCAGTATTTT; CDR3 protein: CASSVEAGSDTQYF
V gene: TRBV14; J gene: TRBJ2-6; clone size: few; D gene: TRBD1; CDR3 DNA: TGTGCCAGCAGCCAACGAGACAGGGCCGGGGCCAACGTCCTGACTTTC; CDR3 protein: CASSQRDRAGANVLTF
V gene: TRBV20-1; J gene: TRBJ1-5; clone size: NA; D gene: NA; CDR3 DNA: TGCAGTGCTAGAGATCCGGGGGGGTATCAGCCCCAGCATTTT; CDR3 protein: CSARDPGGYQPQHF
V gene: TRBV15; J gene: TRBJ2-5; clone size: NA; D gene: NA; CDR3 DNA: TGTGCCACCAGCAGGGGGGGACTGGGGGAGACCCAGTACTTC; CDR3 protein: CATSRGGLGETQYF
V gene: TRBV5-1; J gene: TRBJ1-2; clone size: NA; D gene: NA; CDR3 DNA: TGCGCCAGCAGCTTGGGATACCTATACACCGGCTACACCTTC; CDR3 protein: CASSLGYLYTGYTF
V gene: TRBV12-5; J gene: TRBJ2-1; clone size: many; D gene: NA; CDR3 DNA: TGTGCTAGTGGTTTAGGGACTGACTACAATGAGCAGTTCTTC; CDR3 protein: CASGLGTDYNEQFF
V gene: TRBV6-9; J gene: TRBJ1-4; clone size: many; D gene: TRBD1; CDR3 DNA: TGTGCCAGCAGTTACGGAAACAGGGGGATACAACTGTTTTTT; CDR3 protein: CASSYGNRGIQLFF
V gene: TRBV7-9; J gene: TRBJ1-6; clone size: NA; D gene: NA; CDR3 DNA: TGTGCCAGCAGCTTAGACAGATTTAATTCACCCCTCCACTTT; CDR3 protein: CASSLDRFNSPLHF
V gene: TRBV12-3/TRBV12-4; J gene: TRBJ1-1; clone size: many; D gene: TRBD1; CDR3 DNA: TGTGCCAGCAGGGCCCTCGACAGGGGCACTGAAGCTTTCTTT; CDR3 protein: CASRALDRGTEAFF
V gene: TRBV27; J gene: TRBJ2-5; clone size: many; D gene: TRBD1; CDR3 DNA: TGTGCCAGCAGTTCGGCCACAGGGGATCTCGAGACCCAGTACTTC; CDR3 protein: CASSSATGDLETQYF
V gene: TRBV14; J gene: TRBJ2-2; clone size: few; D gene: NA; CDR3 DNA: TGTGCCAGCAGGATACAGGGCGACGGGGAGCTGTTTTTT; CDR3 protein: CASRIQGDGELFF
V gene: TRBV2; J gene: TRBJ2-3; clone size: many; D gene: NA; CDR3 DNA: TGTGCCAGCAGGGAACAAACCTCCACAGATACGCAGTATTTT; CDR3 protein: CASREQTSTDTQYF
V gene: TRBV2; J gene: TRBJ1-5; clone size: few; D gene: NA; CDR3 DNA: TGTGCCAGCAGGGGGAGCGGTGTCCGCAATCAGCCCCAGCATTTT; CDR3 protein: CASRGSGVRNQPQHF